Listed here are 29 T cell receptor beta chains from one sample, sequenced in a study of blood T cell repertoires in COVID-19. Here immunoSEQ multiplex PCR was the method, and the copy in TCRdb shows in-frame clones only, minus some. The table shows more than 300,000 clones, with around nine tenths occurring only once. The specimen was peripheral blood. All receptors come from a young woman who had recovered from COVID-19.

The chain is built from TRBV20-1 and TRBJ1-2; no definite D call. The germline CDR1 and CDR2 sequences are DFQATT and SNEGSKA (reference sequence). The CDR3 has 14 amino acids. The V end was cut by 3 bases, the J end by 8 bases, with 19 bases between. This CDR3 is CSASLGIQSLGYTF. The CDR3, as DNA: TGCAGTGCTAGTCTGGGCATACAGAGCCTCGGCTACACCTTC.

The chain recombines TRBV29-1 with TRBJ2-5, with a possible D match to TRBD2 (6 bases). The germline gives CDR1 SQVTM, CDR2 ANQGSEA. This CDR3 has 12 residues. V dropped 4 bases and J dropped 5 bases, with 11 bases sitting between them. CDR3 in DNA: TGCAGCGTTGTTGGGGGGAGTGAGACCCAGTACTTC. Encoded protein: CSVVGGSETQYF.

V is TRBV7-2 and J is TRBJ1-2; weak D call: TRBD1 (6 bases). Germline CDR1 and CDR2: SGHTA and FQGNSA. V was trimmed by 5 bases and J by 3 bases, leaving 13 bases between them. The CDR3 is 14 amino acids. CDR3 amino acids: CASSAKTGDYGYTF. DNA of the CDR3: TGTGCCAGCAGCGCGAAGACAGGCGACTATGGCTACACCTTC.

The chain has TRBV7-8 and TRBJ2-2; 8 nucleotides match TRBD2. With 1 base clipped from V and 4 bases from J, the junction kept 5 bases outside the gene matches. The CDR3 runs 16 residues. Germline V lookup: CDR1 SGHVS, CDR2 FQNEAQ. The CDR3 bases are TGTGCCAGCAGCTTAGTAATTAGCGGGACCACCGGGGAGCTGTTTTTT. As protein: CASSLVISGTTGELFF.

The V gene is TRBV27, the J gene TRBJ1-6; 10 nucleotides agree with TRBD1. CDR3 size: 16 residues. Germline-derived CDR1 and CDR2 are MNHEY and SMNVEV (reference sequence). J gave up 6 bases and V 5 bases, and 7 bases lay outside the gene matches. CDR3 in amino acids: CASSVSGTGVNSPLHF. The CDR3 DNA follows: TGTGCCAGCAGTGTCTCCGGGACAGGGGTTAATTCACCCCTCCACTTT.

The V and J genes are TRBV29-1 and TRBJ1-3; TRBD1 agrees at 7 bases. CDR1 and CDR2 from the germline V gene are SQVTM and ANQGSEA. This CDR3 is 15 amino acids long. The ends lost 5 bases at V and 2 bases at J; junction bases unmatched: 9. CDR3 residues: CSVKQGSGTGNTIYF. CDR3 nucleotide sequence: TGCAGCGTTAAACAGGGGAGTGGTACTGGAAACACCATATATTTT.

The chain recombines TRBV6-5 with TRBJ1-2; a weak D match, TRBD1 (6 bases). Deletions cut 7 bases from V and 2 bases from J, with 14 bases between. This CDR3 spans 14 amino acids. Germline V gene sequence: CDR1 MNHEY, CDR2 SVGAGI. Here the CDR3 reads CASTEGGFNYGYTF. CDR3 nucleotide sequence: TGTGCCAGCACCGAGGGGGGGTTCAACTATGGCTACACCTTC.

The rearrangement uses TRBV14 and TRBJ1-2; D is perhaps TRBD1 (5 bases). This CDR3 has 14 amino acids. Trimming removed 3 bases at V and 4 bases at J, with 12 bases between. Per the germline V gene, CDR1 is SGHDN and CDR2 is FVKESK. This CDR3 reads CASSQDMTLYGYTF. The CDR3 DNA is TGTGCCAGCAGCCAGGACATGACCCTCTATGGCTACACCTTC. The full variable domain, in which reference TRBV14 and TRBJ1-2 provide the parts outside the CDR3, is EAGVTQFPSHSVIEKGQTVTLRCDPISGHDNLYWYRRVMGKEIKFLLHFVKESKQDESGMPNNRFLAERTGGTYSTLKVQPAELEDSGVYFCASSQDMTLYGYTFGSGTRLTVV.

This clone was seen a single time. The CDR3 loop reads CASSFGTSGRVQETQYF. CDR3 DNA: TGCGCCAGCAGCTTTGGGACTAGCGGGAGGGTCCAAGAGACCCAGTACTTC. J is TRBJ2-5 and V is TRBV5-1, with 16 bases matching TRBD2. The CDR3 is 17 amino acids. V lost 2 bases to trimming and J lost 1 base; unmatched junction nucleotides: 2. CDR1 is SGHRS, CDR2 YFSETQ, per germline.

The chain has TRBV4-1 and TRBJ2-3; 11 bases match TRBD1. Germline loops: CDR1 MGHRA, CDR2 YSYEKL. The trim removed 4 bases at V and 4 bases at J, leaving 4 bases unmatched. This CDR3 comprises 15 residues. CDR3 protein: CASSRGQGGSDTQYF. For the CDR3, the DNA is TGCGCCAGCAGCCGGGGACAGGGGGGCTCAGATACGCAGTATTTT.

The chain joins TRBV24-1 to TRBJ2-5; a possible D gene is TRBD2 (5 bases). The CDR3 sequence is 14 residues long. The ends were cut back, 7 bases at V and 0 bases at J, with 11 bases in the middle. From germline, CDR1 is KGHDR and CDR2 SFDVKD. The CDR3 nucleotides are TGTGCCACCAGCCCCGGGGAGTACCAAGAGACCCAGTACTTC. Translated: CATSPGEYQETQYF.

The chain employs TRBV6-5 and TRBJ2-7, with D hard to call. Germline CDR1 and CDR2: MNHEY and SVGAGI. This CDR3 spans 14 amino acids. Between the trimmed V and J ends, which lost 8 bases and 5 bases, there was a span of 19 bases. CDR3 nucleotides: TGTGCCAGCGCCCGAGGTGTTAGGAGCGACGAGCAGTACGTC. Translating it yields CASARGVRSDEQYV.

The chain is built from TRBV19 and TRBJ1-1; 7 bases map to TRBD1. Germline values: CDR1 LNHDA, CDR2 SQIVND (reference sequence). With V trimmed by 4 bases and J by 6 bases, 2 bases remained unmatched. This CDR3 has 12 amino acids. The DNA for the CDR3 is TGTGCCAGTAGTAACAGGGGCGCTGAAGCTTTCTTT. This sequence encodes CASSNRGAEAFF.

The V gene is TRBV6-1, the J gene TRBJ1-2; D possibly corresponds to TRBD1 (5 bases). The CDR3 is made up of 14 amino acids. CDR1 is MNHNS, CDR2 SASEGT, per germline. V lost 2 bases and J 4 bases, leaving 11 bases between the germline ends. CDR3 nucleotides: TGTGCCAGCAGTGAATCCGGGACTGTCTATGGCTACACCTTC. Its translation is CASSESGTVYGYTF.

The genes are TRBV6-2 or TRBV6-3 and TRBJ2-1; 7 bases fit TRBD2. The CDR3 totals 18 residues. Germline loops: CDR1 MNHEY, CDR2 SVGEGT. Losses at the gene ends were 0 bases for V and 3 bases for J; bases not matched to a gene: 11. CDR3 residues: CASSYSTRGRGNYNEQFF. The CDR3, as DNA: TGTGCCAGCAGTTACTCGACCCGGGGGAGGGGAAACTACAATGAGCAGTTCTTC.

The chain has TRBV25-1 and TRBJ1-5; weak D call: TRBD1 (5 bases). V was shortened by 2 bases and J by 3 bases, with 11 bases between the two germline ends. Germline values: CDR1 MGHDK, CDR2 SYGVNS. The CDR3 length is 15 residues. CDR3: CASSESGGDNQPQHF. Here the CDR3 DNA reads TGTGCCAGCAGTGAAAGCGGAGGGGACAATCAGCCCCAGCATTTT.

The chain couples TRBV7-9 to TRBJ2-1, with 9 bases that match TRBD2. Germline values: CDR1 SEHNR, CDR2 FQNEAQ (reference sequence). Trimming cost V 5 bases and J 2 bases; bases outside gene matches: 10. This CDR3 contains 17 residues. CDR3 DNA sequence: TGTGCCAGCAGCCCCCTCGGCTCTAGCGGGACCTACAATGAGCAGTTCTTC. This encodes CASSPLGSSGTYNEQFF. Filled out from reference TRBV7-9 and TRBJ2-1, the complete variable domain reads DTGVSQNPRHKITKRGQNVTFRCDPISEHNRLYWYRQTLGQGPEFLTYFQNEAQLEKSRLLSDRFSAERPKGSFSTLEIQRTEQGDSAMYLCASSPLGSSGTYNEQFFGPGTRLTVL.

V is TRBV9 and J is TRBJ1-3; possible D gene TRBD1, 6 bases. Germline lookup yields CDR1 SGDLS and CDR2 YYNGEE. This CDR3 is 15 amino acids long. The V end was cut by 4 bases, the J end by 2 bases, with 13 bases between. Here the CDR3 reads CASSPHRVAGNTIYF. The CDR3 DNA sequence: TGTGCCAGCAGCCCTCACAGGGTTGCTGGAAACACCATATATTTT.

This chain links TRBV10-3 with TRBJ2-7; D is unclear. CDR3 length: 12 amino acids. In germline, CDR1 is ENHRY, CDR2 SYGVKD. V was trimmed by 6 bases and J by 1 base, leaving 7 bases between them. The CDR3: CAISGWSYEQYV. DNA for the CDR3: TGTGCCATCAGCGGTTGGTCCTACGAGCAGTACGTC.

The chain has TRBV2 and TRBJ2-5; the D gene is possibly TRBD2 (5 bases). CDR3 size: 13 residues. Germline CDR1 and CDR2: SNHLY and FYNNEI. With 6 bases removed from V and 5 bases from J, the gap between germline ends came to 13 bases. The CDR3, as DNA: TGTGCCAGCAGCCCGGACTTGGTGGAGACCCAGTACTTC. Translation: CASSPDLVETQYF.

The chain couples TRBV4-3 to TRBJ2-1, with no clear D. V lost 0 bases and J lost 10, with 13 bases in between. The CDR3 spans 14 residues. Germline V gene sequence: CDR1 LGHNA, CDR2 YSLEER. Here the CDR3 DNA reads TGCGCCAGCAGCCAAGAACCAGGCCCCCGAGAGCAGTTCTTC. Its translation: CASSQEPGPREQFF.

The chain has TRBV21-1 and TRBJ1-2. TRBV21-1 is noted as a pseudogene. This CDR3 is built from 16 residues. The CDR3 DNA reads TGTGCCAGCAGCAAAAGGAGGGGAAGGATGAGCTATGGCTACACCTTC. It specifies CASSKRRGRMSYGYTF.

The chain employs TRBV2 and TRBJ2-5; a weak D match, TRBD2 (6 bases). The CDR3 sequence is 12 residues long. Germline V lookup: CDR1 SNHLY, CDR2 FYNNEI. Trimming stripped 8 bases from V and 5 bases from J, with 12 bases between. In DNA form, the CDR3 reads TGTGCCAGCCGACTAGTTTCCGAGACCCAGTACTTC. Translating gives CASRLVSETQYF.

This clone occurred a few times. This sequence joins TRBV7-9 and TRBJ1-1; no clear D gene. V was cut by 2 bases and J by 1 base, with 5 bases left in between. Germline CDR1 SEHNR, CDR2 FQNEAQ (reference sequence). The CDR3 loop spans 13 amino acids. The CDR3 reads CASSLTENTEAFF. The CDR3 nucleotides are TGTGCCAGCAGCTTAACAGAGAACACTGAAGCTTTCTTT.

The rearrangement joins TRBV7-9 to TRBJ2-7, with TRBD1 identical over 7 bases. This CDR3 region has 15 residues. The ends lost 1 base at V and 5 bases at J; junction bases unmatched: 8. CDR1 and CDR2 (germline): SEHNR, FQNEAQ (reference sequence). CDR3 nucleotides: TGTGCCAGCAGCTTAGAGGAAGGGGGCAACGACGAGCAGTACGTC. It translates to CASSLEEGGNDEQYV.

This chain joins TRBV6-2 or TRBV6-3 and TRBJ2-5, with 8 bases fitting TRBD2. CDR1 MNHEY and CDR2 SVGEGT come from the germline V gene. The CDR3 covers 15 residues. V shed 2 bases, J shed 4 bases, and the junction held 6 bases outside the gene matches. CDR3 nucleotides: TGTGCCAGCAGTTACCCCGGGACTAGTGGAGAGACCCAGTACTTC. It specifies CASSYPGTSGETQYF.

V and J are TRBV30 and TRBJ1-1, with D perhaps matching TRBD1 (6 bases). CDR1 GTSNPN and CDR2 SVGIG come from the germline V gene (reference sequence). The CDR3 length is 17 residues. Trimming cost V 1 base and J 2 bases, with 20 bases left between them. CDR3 sequence: CAWSEGIQGLLNTEAFF. In DNA form, the CDR3 reads TGTGCCTGGAGTGAAGGTATTCAGGGGCTACTTAACACTGAAGCTTTCTTT.

The chain carries TRBV7-6 and TRBJ2-5; D uncertain. CDR1 and CDR2 (germline): SGHVS, FNYEAQ. With 1 base removed from V and 5 bases from J, the gap between germline ends came to 14 bases. CDR3 length equals 15 residues. CDR3 in amino acids: CASSLVTESLETQYF. CDR3 nucleotide sequence: TGTGCCAGCAGCTTAGTAACGGAGTCCCTTGAGACCCAGTACTTC.

This chain joins TRBV5-4 and TRBJ2-3; 10 bases agree with TRBD2. The V segment lost 0 bases and the J segment 1 base; nucleotides outside the gene matches: 5. There are 17 residues in the CDR3. The germline CDR1 and CDR2 sequences are SGHNT and YYREEE (reference sequence). CDR3 residues: CASSLAGTSGGTDTQYF. The CDR3 DNA is TGTGCCAGCAGCTTGGCAGGAACTAGCGGGGGCACAGATACGCAGTATTTT.